This TCR beta chain was identified during a study of long-term antiretroviral therapy in people with HIV. As for the study in general: When the earliest samples were collected, ART was typically delayed until CD4 counts fell. Findings and limits, study-wide: Clonal populations expanded prior to ART predominated within the repertoire at all time points. ART-treated samples gained diversity yet remained below transplant donor controls. It was observed that HIV repertoires exhibited narrower CDR3 length ranges than controls.

Sequencing relied on immunoSEQ assay v3.0, run at survey level. The table came from immunoSEQ multiplex PCR; TCRdb's copy has only in-frame clones and leaves some out. The repertoire holds 24,000 or so clones, 75% to 90% seen once, with more than 13% in the top ten. Of note for this clone: Its antigen is as yet unknown.

V was pared by 5 bases and J by 1 base, with 15 bases between. Germline lookup yields CDR1 SGHAT and CDR2 FQNNGV. The CDR3 extends over 15 amino acids. This sequence originates from a man aged 30 to 45 with HIV. The J gene is TRBJ2-7, the V gene TRBV11-2, with D hard to call. This specimen was unsorted PBMCs, taken about 4.3 years after starting antiretroviral therapy. The CDR3 loop reads CASSLTRSGSYEQYF. CDR3 bases: TGTGCCAGCAGCCTAACCAGGAGTGGGTCCTACGAGCAGTACTTC.